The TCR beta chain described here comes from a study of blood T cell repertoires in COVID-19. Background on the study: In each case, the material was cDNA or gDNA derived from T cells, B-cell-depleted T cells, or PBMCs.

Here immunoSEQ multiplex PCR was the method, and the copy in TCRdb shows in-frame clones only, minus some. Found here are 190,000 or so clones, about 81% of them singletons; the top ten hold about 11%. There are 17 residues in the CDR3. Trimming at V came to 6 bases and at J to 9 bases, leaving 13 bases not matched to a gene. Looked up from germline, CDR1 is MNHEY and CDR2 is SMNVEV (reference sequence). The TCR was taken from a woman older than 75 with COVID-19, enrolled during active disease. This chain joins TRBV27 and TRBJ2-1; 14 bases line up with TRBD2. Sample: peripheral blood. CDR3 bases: TGTGCCAGCAGGGGGGAGGGACTAGCGGGAGTTAGTCGTGAGCAGTTCTTC. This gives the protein CASRGEGLAGVSREQFF.